This TCR beta chain was captured by sequencing in a study of T cell repertoires in cytomegalovirus infection (dated by TCRdb to the late 2010s). About the investigation overall: The peptide stimulations were aimed at well-studied HLA-B-restricted epitopes as well as recently identified HLA-C-restricted CMV epitopes, whose presentation resists viral immunomodulation. Because public TCR beta signatures pointed to carriage of CMV infection together with the matching HLA type, the HLA type of each donor mattered for the analysis. Study-wide conclusions, independent of this receptor: In the ex vivo response, HLA-C-restricted CMV-specific TCR beta clonotypes were dominant, and in two of eight donors the single most frequent clonotype came from this HLA-C-restricted group. Cumulative frequency of public TCR beta family members discriminated carriers of CMV infection plus the relevant HLA type in this cohort and an independent roughly 320-donor cohort.

Sequenced using an Illumina HiSeq 1500. TCRdb handled the public reads itself, with Q25 trimming in fastp and clone calling in MiXCR, and kept productive beta chains. Each CDR3 protein gets just one entry, which takes the most common genes and DNA from the rows behind it. The sample records about 830,000 distinct CDR3 sequences, over 25% of which are singletons. Around 11% of the sample is held by the ten biggest clonotypes. This clonotype was seen more than once but under ten times. This receptor's antigen is unknown. One base away there is no much larger clone; base qualities are not given. This specimen's treatment or condition label, per the study, means: in vitro stimulation with specific CMV peptide epitopes to enrich CMV-specific T cells. The TCR was taken from a human donor in good health (CMV status not recorded). Some clones in this sample may be carry-over from other donors' samples. The source was cultured CD8+ T cells from PBMCs, collected from culture after CMV antigen stimulation.

The CDR3 protein is CASSSTQSVNEQFF. The nucleotides are TGTGCCAGCAGCTCGACCCAGAGCGTCAATGAGCAGTTCTTC. This receptor chain uses TRBV7-9 and TRBJ2-1, with no D gene named confidently. V is clipped by 4 bases and J by 6 bases, and the sequence between their germline boundaries is 13 bases long. Looking up the germline V gene (reference sequence) yields CDR1 SEHNR and CDR2 FQNEAQ. The CDR3 runs 14 residues from the cysteine to the phenylalanine. The entry retains the CDR3 DNA only, 42 bases that are in frame from base 1.